The 19 T cell receptor beta chains below all came from one sample that was sequenced in a study of T cell responses to AZD1222 COVID-19 vaccine. The assay was immunoSEQ multiplex PCR, and TCRdb's table has in-frame clones only and misses some. Of about 150,000 clones detected, over 70% appear once; the ten largest clones hold over 8%. The sample in question was peripheral blood, obtained 28 days after the second AZD1222 dose. All receptors come from an adult who received the AZD1222 COVID-19 vaccine.

This rearrangement joins TRBV28 to TRBJ1-1; 8 bases fit TRBD1. Germline CDR1 MDHEN, CDR2 SYDVKM. With 4 bases clipped from V and 5 bases from J, the junction kept 9 bases outside the gene matches. CDR3 size: 15 residues. CDR3 bases: TGTGCCAGCAGTTCCCCGGACAGGGTTGGAACTGAAGCTTTCTTT. It codes for CASSSPDRVGTEAFF.

The genes are TRBV7-9 and TRBJ2-3, with 8 bases that match TRBD2. The CDR3 contains 15 residues. Germline V lookup: CDR1 SEHNR, CDR2 FQNEAQ (reference sequence). V was clipped by 5 bases and J by 3 bases; unmatched bases: 7. CDR3 sequence: CASSAGGVRTDTQYF. The CDR3 coding sequence is TGTGCCAGCAGCGCGGGGGGAGTTAGGACAGATACGCAGTATTTT. Full variable domain (missing parts from reference TRBV7-9 and TRBJ2-3): DTGVSQNPRHKITKRGQNVTFRCDPISEHNRLYWYRQTLGQGPEFLTYFQNEAQLEKSRLLSDRFSAERPKGSFSTLEIQRTEQGDSAMYLCASSAGGVRTDTQYFGPGTRLTVL.

This rearrangement joins TRBV4-1 to TRBJ2-5; D gene unclear. V was pared by 2 bases and J by 1 base, with 8 bases between. This CDR3 contains 14 residues. The germline V gene has CDR1 MGHRA and CDR2 YSYEKL. The CDR3 region is CASSQSSAQETQYF. The DNA of the CDR3 is TGCGCCAGCAGCCAAAGTTCAGCCCAAGAGACCCAGTACTTC.

This chain links TRBV6-5 with TRBJ1-6, with no clear D. Trimming took off 6 bases at V and 9 bases at J, with 15 bases between the two ends. The CDR3 has 14 residues. Germline-derived CDR1 and CDR2 are MNHEY and SVGAGI. CDR3 protein: CASSYDGRVSPLHF. CDR3 in DNA: TGTGCCAGCAGCTACGATGGTCGGGTTTCACCCCTCCACTTT.

This chain links TRBV29-1 with TRBJ2-3; TRBD2 might be the D (5 bases). The germline CDR1 and CDR2 sequences are SQVTM and ANQGSEA. The CDR3 loop spans 13 amino acids. V was cut by 4 bases and J by 1 base, with 9 bases left in between. The DNA of the CDR3 is TGCAGCGTTGCGGGAATGGGCACAGATACGCAGTATTTT. This sequence encodes CSVAGMGTDTQYF.

The chain combines TRBV7-9 with TRBJ1-2; no firm D call. CDR1 is SEHNR, CDR2 FQNEAQ, per germline (reference sequence). V was clipped by 5 bases and J by 8 bases, with 15 bases between them. The CDR3 runs to 13 residues. CDR3 DNA sequence: TGTGCCAGCAGCAAAGACCAGGCCCGGGGCTACACCTTC. This sequence encodes CASSKDQARGYTF.

The rearrangement uses TRBV10-3 and TRBJ2-1; 8 nucleotides align to TRBD2. This CDR3 has 15 amino acids. Germline loops: CDR1 ENHRY, CDR2 SYGVKD. Germline trimming cut 2 bases from V and 0 bases from J; bases unmatched to any gene: 0. The DNA of the CDR3 is TGTGCCATCAGTGAGAGCGGGAGCTCCTACAATGAGCAGTTCTTC. It encodes CAISESGSSYNEQFF.

The V and J genes are TRBV19 and TRBJ1-2; D not resolved. Germline CDR1 reads LNHDA; CDR2 reads SQIVND (reference sequence). The length of the CDR3 is 15 residues. V lost 0 bases and J 5 bases, leaving 13 bases between the germline ends. CDR3 sequence (DNA): TGTGCCAGTAGTATAGATCCCCAGACGGTTTATGGCTACACCTTC. It yields the protein CASSIDPQTVYGYTF.

The chain is built from TRBV28 and TRBJ1-3, with no clear D. The CDR3 covers 15 residues. In germline, CDR1 is MDHEN, CDR2 SYDVKM. The ends were cut back, 3 bases at V and 2 bases at J, with 11 bases in the middle. The CDR3 is CASSFDPSAGNTIYF. In DNA form, the CDR3 reads TGTGCCAGCAGTTTCGATCCTTCCGCTGGAAACACCATATATTTT.

The CDR3 loop is CASSLTGTLLNTIYF. CDR3 nucleotide sequence: TGTGCCAGCAGCTTAACGGGGACTCTTCTGAACACCATATATTTT. The rearrangement joins TRBV11-1 to TRBJ1-3, with D perhaps matching TRBD1 (5 bases). Trimming shortened V by 2 bases and J by 7 bases, and 15 bases separated the two germline ends. CDR3 length: 15 amino acids. Germline CDR1 reads SGHAT; CDR2 reads FQDESV (reference sequence).

The gene calls are TRBV9 and TRBJ2-3, with D possibly matching TRBD1 (6 bases). The CDR3 loop spans 14 amino acids. CDR1 and CDR2 from the germline V gene are SGDLS and YYNGEE. The germline V and J ends were trimmed by 0 bases and 6 bases, with 11 bases remaining between them. CDR3 sequence (DNA): TGTGCCAGCAGCGTAGCCCAGGGGCCGGATACGCAGTATTTT. Translating it yields CASSVAQGPDTQYF.

This clone appeared a few times. The rearrangement joins TRBV25-1 to TRBJ1-1; 9 bases match TRBD1. V gave up 8 bases and J gave up 6 bases; unmatched junction bases: 7. This CDR3 is built from 13 residues. CDR1 and CDR2 from the germline V gene are MGHDK and SYGVNS. The CDR3 nucleotides read TGTGCCAGCGCCCCGGGACAGGGAGCTGAAGCTTTCTTT. It specifies CASAPGQGAEAFF.

The chain employs TRBV20-1 and TRBJ1-4; D is ambiguous. Germline-derived CDR1 and CDR2 are DFQATT and SNEGSKA (reference sequence). The CDR3 runs 14 residues. The ends were cut back, 3 bases at V and 0 bases at J, with 8 bases in the middle. CDR3 sequence (DNA): TGCAGTGCTAGTTACGAAGCAACTAATGAAAAACTGTTTTTT. It codes for CSASYEATNEKLFF.

This clone has just one count. The chain uses TRBV5-6 and TRBJ2-3; D is undetermined. V shed 2 bases and J shed 5 bases, with 6 bases lying between them. Germline V gene lookup returns CDR1 SGHDT and CDR2 YYEEEE. The CDR3 contains 12 residues. The CDR3 sequence is CASSFVEDTQYF. CDR3 in DNA: TGTGCCAGCAGCTTTGTGGAAGATACGCAGTATTTT.

This chain connects TRBV27 to TRBJ1-5, with D tentatively TRBD1 (6 bases). Trimming shortened V by 5 bases and J by 4 bases, and 15 bases separated the two germline ends. CDR3 size: 15 residues. Germline V gene lookup returns CDR1 MNHEY and CDR2 SMNVEV (reference sequence). The CDR3 bases are TGTGCCAGCAGTCCCCACGACAGGAAAAATCAGCCCCAGCATTTT. It specifies CASSPHDRKNQPQHF.

The rearrangement uses TRBV28 and TRBJ1-4, with D unclear. The CDR3 extends over 13 amino acids. The germline V gene encodes CDR1 MDHEN and CDR2 SYDVKM. V lost 2 bases, J lost 10 bases, and 11 bases lay in between. Written as DNA, the CDR3 is TGTGCCAGCAGTTTACCGGGAGGCGGAAAACTGTTTTTT. It yields the protein CASSLPGGGKLFF.

This rearrangement joins TRBV2 to TRBJ2-5; tentative D call: TRBD2 (5 bases). V lost 3 bases, J lost 4 bases, and 6 bases lay in between. The CDR3 consists of 12 residues. In germline, CDR1 is SNHLY, CDR2 FYNNEI. CDR3 protein: CASSDGGETQYF. The CDR3 DNA follows: TGTGCCAGCAGTGACGGAGGAGAGACCCAGTACTTC.

The V gene is TRBV3-1 (or the pseudogene TRBV3-2), the J gene TRBJ2-7; 15 bases agree with TRBD2. CDR1 and CDR2 from the germline V gene are LGHDT and YNNKEL (reference sequence). The CDR3 has 16 amino acids. Trimming at V came to 4 bases and at J to 2 bases, leaving 3 bases not matched to a gene. Here the CDR3 DNA reads TGTGCCAGCAGCCTCGGACTAGCGGGAGGGACCTACGAGCAGTACTTC. Its translation is CASSLGLAGGTYEQYF.

The CDR3 is CASSELSQVDYGYTF. The CDR3 DNA sequence: TGTGCCAGCAGTGAATTGAGTCAGGTAGACTATGGCTACACCTTC. The chain has TRBV25-1 and TRBJ1-2; D gene unclear. The germline gives CDR1 MGHDK, CDR2 SYGVNS. Trimming cost V 1 base and J 3 bases, with 12 bases left between them. The CDR3 length is 15 residues.